Shown below are 32 T cell receptor beta chains from a single sample sequenced in a study of blood T cell repertoires in COVID-19. Repertoires were generated with immunoSEQ multiplex PCR, while TCRdb's copy carries only in-frame clones and drops some. Of under 350,000 clones in the sample, about 80% are singletons; the top ten hold approximately 9%. The sequencing input was peripheral blood. These receptors originate from a woman aged 45-65 years who had recovered from COVID-19.

The chain links TRBV7-2 to TRBJ1-4; no definite D call. CDR3 length: 16 amino acids. V was clipped by 1 base and J by 6 bases, with 15 bases between them. In germline, CDR1 is SGHTA, CDR2 FQGNSA. This CDR3 is CASSLGLSTKDEKLFF. As DNA, the CDR3 is TGTGCCAGCAGCTTAGGCCTCAGTACTAAGGATGAAAAACTGTTTTTT.

This clone was picked up one time. This chain joins TRBV7-2 and TRBJ2-5, with D possibly matching TRBD1 (6 bases). Germline CDR1 reads SGHTA; CDR2 reads FQGNSA. V gave up 5 bases and J gave up 5 bases, with 12 bases separating them. The CDR3 is made up of 13 amino acids. This chain's CDR3 is CASSPRTVETQYF. In DNA, the CDR3 is TGTGCCAGCAGCCCACGGACAGTTGAGACCCAGTACTTC.

This clone showed up many times. The rearrangement links TRBV19 to TRBJ2-7, with TRBD2 matching 11 bases. The ends lost 5 bases at V and 7 bases at J; junction bases unmatched: 10. Germline V gives CDR1 LNHDA, CDR2 SQIVND (reference sequence). The CDR3 is made up of 15 amino acids. The DNA of the CDR3 is TGTGCCAGTAGTGCGACTAGCGGGGACGCTTTTGAGCAGTACTTC. This codes for CASSATSGDAFEQYF.

The chain links TRBV19 to TRBJ2-1, with 11 bases lining up with TRBD1. Per germline, CDR1 LNHDA and CDR2 SQIVND (reference sequence). The V and J ends lost 6 bases and 6 bases, in that order; junction bases with no gene match: 10. CDR3 length: 16 residues. The CDR3 sequence is CASSNIPGQGGNEQFF. The DNA for the CDR3 is TGTGCCAGTAGCAACATACCGGGACAGGGGGGCAATGAGCAGTTCTTC.

This clone was seen just once. This rearrangement joins TRBV6-5 to TRBJ1-2, with D maybe TRBD1 (5 bases). CDR1 MNHEY and CDR2 SVGAGI come from the germline V gene. Trimming removed 0 bases from V and 0 bases from J, with 11 bases in between. The CDR3 covers 16 residues. In nucleotides, the CDR3 is TGTGCCAGCAGTTACTCTAATGCAGGGCCTAACTATGGCTACACCTTC. Translated, it gives CASSYSNAGPNYGYTF.

This clone was seen a single time. This sequence joins TRBV21-1 and TRBJ1-1; the table's D call, TRBD1, was not checked against the DNA. TRBV21-1 is given as a pseudogene. The CDR3 loop spans 15 amino acids. This chain's CDR3 is CASSIRDMVNTEAFF. The CDR3 bases are TGTGCCAGCAGCATCCGGGACATGGTGAACACTGAAGCTTTCTTT.

J is TRBJ1-2 and V is TRBV27; a weak D match, TRBD1 (6 bases). This CDR3 has 14 residues. Trimming took off 5 bases at V and 7 bases at J, with 17 bases between the two ends. Germline values: CDR1 MNHEY, CDR2 SMNVEV (reference sequence). The CDR3 region has the DNA TGTGCCAGCAGTAACACAGGGTCACCTATTGGCTACACCTTC. It translates to CASSNTGSPIGYTF.

This clone was picked up one time. CDR3 sequence reads: CASSFLTGSKETQYF. DNA of the CDR3: TGTGCCAGCAGCTTTCTAACGGGTTCCAAAGAGACCCAGTACTTC. The genes are TRBV11-1 and TRBJ2-5; D not certain. The CDR3 has 15 residues. CDR1 is SGHAT, CDR2 FQDESV, per germline (reference sequence). Trimming took off 3 bases at V and 3 bases at J, with 14 bases between the two ends.

In this sample, this clone turned up many times. This chain connects TRBV4-1 to TRBJ2-3, with 7 bases matching TRBD2. Germline V gives CDR1 MGHRA, CDR2 YSYEKL. J lost 8 bases, V lost 4 bases, and 15 bases had no gene match. This CDR3 region has 16 residues. In nucleotides, the CDR3 is TGCGCCAGCAGCCCTTTCGGGACTCCTTCGGGAGGTACGCAGTATTTT. It is translated as CASSPFGTPSGGTQYF.

This chain uses TRBV3-1 (or the pseudogene TRBV3-2) with TRBJ1-1; no definite D call. In germline, CDR1 is LGHDT, CDR2 YNNKEL (reference sequence). The CDR3 is 14 amino acids. Deletions cut 1 base from V and 3 bases from J, with 9 bases between. The CDR3 loop reads CASSQVQLDTEAFF. DNA for the CDR3: TGTGCCAGCAGCCAAGTCCAACTGGACACTGAAGCTTTCTTT.

This sequence joins TRBV5-6 and TRBJ2-7, with D possibly being TRBD1 (6 bases). Deletions cut 5 bases from V and 2 bases from J, with 17 bases between. Germline loops: CDR1 SGHDT, CDR2 YYEEEE. This CDR3 has 15 amino acids. In nucleotides, the CDR3 is TGTGCCAGCAGTCTTTTGGGGGCGGCAGCCTACGAGCAGTACTTC. Its protein is CASSLLGAAAYEQYF.

The chain combines TRBV6-5 with TRBJ2-1; 8 positions match TRBD1. Germline assignment: CDR1 MNHEY and CDR2 SVGAGI. V lost 6 bases to trimming and J lost 4 bases; unmatched junction nucleotides: 2. There are 13 residues in the CDR3. Here the CDR3 DNA reads TGTGCCAGCAGCCGGACAGGGTACAATGAGCAGTTCTTC. Its translation: CASSRTGYNEQFF.

This chain uses TRBV7-8 with TRBJ2-3, with 7 bases identical to TRBD1. Trimming removed 4 bases from V and 1 base from J; junction bases left unmatched: 8. The CDR3 runs 16 residues. Germline V gives CDR1 SGHVS, CDR2 FQNEAQ. CDR3 residues: CASSSLGQDGTDTQYF. Here the CDR3 DNA reads TGTGCCAGCAGCTCCCTAGGACAGGATGGCACAGATACGCAGTATTTT. The entire variable domain, with the rest obtained from reference TRBV7-8 and TRBJ2-3, is as follows: GAGVSQSPRYKVAKRGQDVALRCDPISGHVSLFWYQQALGQGPEFLTYFQNEAQLDKSGLPSDRFFAERPEGSVSTLKIQRTQQEDSAVYLCASSSLGQDGTDTQYFGPGTRLTVL.

This chain uses TRBV5-1 with TRBJ2-3; the D is unclear. CDR1 and CDR2 (germline): SGHRS, YFSETQ. Trimming removed 4 bases at V and 3 bases at J, with 3 bases between. The CDR3 sequence is 11 residues long. CDR3 bases: TGCGCCAGCAGCCTTACAGATACGCAGTATTTT. It yields the protein CASSLTDTQYF.

The chain combines TRBV19 with TRBJ2-2, with 7 nucleotides matching TRBD2. V lost 4 bases to trimming and J lost 8 bases; unmatched junction nucleotides: 10. The germline V gene has CDR1 LNHDA and CDR2 SQIVND (reference sequence). The CDR3 is 15 residues long. The CDR3 coding sequence is TGTGCCAGTAGTAACGGGACTACCTTTTTTGGGGAGCTGTTTTTT. Translating it yields CASSNGTTFFGELFF.

The chain joins TRBV9 to TRBJ1-5, with no clear D. Trimming cost V 9 bases and J 3 bases, with 16 bases left between them. Germline values: CDR1 SGDLS, CDR2 YYNGEE. The CDR3 extends over 14 amino acids. The CDR3 spells CAKIPSYHNQPQHF. For the CDR3, the DNA is TGTGCCAAAATCCCTAGTTACCACAATCAGCCCCAGCATTTT.

The chain is built from TRBV7-2 and TRBJ1-6, with a tentative D call TRBD1 (5 bases). The CDR3 has 16 amino acids. Germline V gene data show CDR1 as SGHTA and CDR2 as FQGNSA. V dropped 0 bases and J dropped 5 bases, with 11 bases sitting between them. The CDR3 loop is CASSLAARADNSPLHF. CDR3 nucleotide sequence: TGTGCCAGCAGCTTAGCTGCCAGGGCGGATAATTCACCCCTCCACTTT.

This clone is a singleton in its sample. The J gene is TRBJ1-3, the V gene TRBV10-2; 7 nucleotides line up with TRBD1. The V gene's germline CDR1 is WSHSY and CDR2 SAAADI. This CDR3 contains 14 residues. V was clipped by 6 bases and J by 1 base; unmatched bases: 3. CDR3 nucleotide sequence: TGCGCCAGCAGGGGGGGACAGTCTGGAAACACCATATATTTT. This sequence encodes CASRGGQSGNTIYF.

The V and J genes are TRBV2 and TRBJ2-1, with a tentative D call TRBD1 (6 bases). CDR1 and CDR2 from the germline V gene are SNHLY and FYNNEI. Deletions cut 4 bases from V and 7 bases from J, with 11 bases between. This CDR3 region has 13 residues. In nucleotides, the CDR3 is TGTGCCAGCAGTGGGGACCAGGGGAATGAGCAGTTCTTC. Translated, it gives CASSGDQGNEQFF.

This clone was detected only once. The rearrangement joins TRBV5-1 to TRBJ1-1, with D possibly being TRBD1 (6 bases). The V end was cut by 4 bases, the J end by 0 bases, with 7 bases between. Per germline, CDR1 SGHRS and CDR2 YFSETQ. CDR3 length: 13 residues. The CDR3 reads CASSRDMNTEAFF. CDR3 coding DNA: TGCGCCAGCAGCAGGGACATGAACACTGAAGCTTTCTTT.

The rearrangement joins TRBV3-1 (or the pseudogene TRBV3-2) to TRBJ2-3; 16 bases agree with TRBD2. The V gene's germline CDR1 is LGHDT and CDR2 YNNKEL (reference sequence). With V trimmed by 2 bases and J by 2 bases, 13 bases remained unmatched. The CDR3 is 21 amino acids. The CDR3 nucleotides read TGTGCCAGCAGCCAACCGCCGGGACTAGCGGGAGGGCCTTACCCCACAGATACGCAGTATTTT. It yields the protein CASSQPPGLAGGPYPTDTQYF.

V and J are TRBV12-3 or TRBV12-4 and TRBJ2-3; 8 bases match TRBD2. This CDR3 is 13 amino acids long. The CDR3 spells CAGRGGAGDTQYF. CDR3 DNA sequence: TGTGCTGGACGGGGGGGGGCAGGAGATACGCAGTATTTT.

This chain connects TRBV19 to TRBJ2-1; no clear D. Per the germline V gene, CDR1 is LNHDA and CDR2 is SQIVND (reference sequence). CDR3 size: 11 residues. V was trimmed by 4 bases and J by 6 bases, leaving 4 bases between them. CDR3 residues: CASSTVNEQFF. The CDR3 nucleotides read TGTGCCAGTAGTACCGTCAATGAGCAGTTCTTC.

The chain recombines TRBV6-5 with TRBJ1-1; maybe TRBD1 (5 bases). CDR3 length equals 14 residues. Trimming took 7 bases from V and 4 from J, leaving 16 bases between them. Germline V gene lookup returns CDR1 MNHEY and CDR2 SVGAGI. The CDR3 bases are TGTGCCAGCATTACAGGTTTGGGGGGCACTGAAGCTTTCTTT. Its protein is CASITGLGGTEAFF.

This clone was seen a few times. The V and J genes are TRBV6-2 or TRBV6-3 and TRBJ2-4; D might be TRBD2 (5 bases). CDR3 length equals 15 residues. V was pared by 6 bases and J by 1 base, with 13 bases between. CDR1 MNHEY and CDR2 SVGEGT come from the germline V gene. CDR3 sequence reads: CASSEEGSAKNIQYF. Here the CDR3 DNA reads TGTGCCAGCAGCGAAGAGGGTTCGGCCAAAAACATTCAGTACTTC.

This chain links TRBV12-5 with TRBJ2-5, with D possibly matching TRBD1 (6 bases). The germline V and J ends were trimmed by 2 bases and 3 bases, with 10 bases remaining between them. Germline-derived CDR1 and CDR2 are LGHNT and FRNRAP. The CDR3 runs 14 residues. CDR3 sequence: CASGLQPGEETQYF. For the CDR3, the DNA is TGTGCTAGTGGTTTGCAACCAGGGGAAGAGACCCAGTACTTC.

The V and J genes are TRBV11-2 and TRBJ2-1, with 7 bases lining up with TRBD2. Losses at the gene ends were 3 bases for V and 9 bases for J; bases not matched to a gene: 11. CDR3 length equals 15 residues. Per the germline V gene, CDR1 is SGHAT and CDR2 is FQNNGV. The CDR3 here is CASSLPSGSLGEQFF. In nucleotides, the CDR3 is TGTGCCAGCAGCTTGCCTAGCGGTAGTTTGGGTGAGCAGTTCTTC.

J is TRBJ1-2 and V is TRBV11-2; D may be TRBD1 (5 bases). CDR3 size: 17 residues. Trimming took 2 bases from V and 2 from J, leaving 18 bases between them. Per the germline V gene, CDR1 is SGHAT and CDR2 is FQNNGV. As DNA, the CDR3 is TGTGCCAGCAGCTTAAATTCTTTGGGGGGGAACAACTATGGCTACACCTTC. Amino acid sequence: CASSLNSLGGNNYGYTF.

This clone has at least ten counts. The rearrangement uses TRBV6-1 and TRBJ2-5, with D tentatively TRBD2 (7 bases). V lost 3 bases to trimming and J lost 4 bases, with 9 bases between them. Germline V gives CDR1 MNHNS, CDR2 SASEGT. CDR3 length: 13 residues. CDR3 protein: CASSEGGLETQYF. DNA for the CDR3: TGTGCCAGCAGTGAGGGGGGGCTAGAGACCCAGTACTTC.

V is TRBV7-6 and J is TRBJ2-2; TRBD2 matches at 7 bases. This CDR3 has 15 residues. V shed 8 bases and J 3 bases; nucleotides not matched to a gene: 9. Germline assignment: CDR1 SGHVS and CDR2 FNYEAQ. CDR3 coding DNA: TGTGCCAGCCTGGGACGGGGAGGGGACACCGGGGAGCTGTTTTTT. Translated, it gives CASLGRGGDTGELFF.

The rearrangement links TRBV6-5 to TRBJ1-6; no clear D. This CDR3 has 15 residues. Trimming removed 4 bases from V and 7 bases from J, with 14 bases in between. Germline loops: CDR1 MNHEY, CDR2 SVGAGI. The CDR3 spells CASSSQPQQNSPLHF. The CDR3 bases are TGTGCCAGCAGTTCTCAACCACAACAGAATTCACCCCTCCACTTT.

The J gene is TRBJ2-4, the V gene TRBV6-5, with 10 bases lining up with TRBD1. Germline CDR1 reads MNHEY; CDR2 reads SVGAGI. V shed 8 bases, J shed 6 bases, and the junction held 7 bases outside the gene matches. There are 14 residues in the CDR3. The CDR3 DNA sequence: TGTGCCAGCGCCAACCGGGACAGGGGAAACATTCAGTACTTC. It yields the protein CASANRDRGNIQYF.